The sequence of this TCR beta chain was determined in a study of CD8 T cells in Susac syndrome (dated 2019 in TCRdb). In the study overall: Repertoire sequencing was used to test whether CD8+ T cell activation and differentiation in Susac syndrome was antigen driven.

CDR1 and CDR2, looked up from the germline V gene, are SGHTA and FQGNSA. The CDR3 has 14 amino acids, counting the end cysteine and phenylalanine. This entry keeps only the CDR3 DNA: 42 bases, framed from base 1. Here V drops 5 bases and J drops 10 bases, and the junction holds 8 bases not matched to any gene. Overall study results and their limits: The number of individuals in the TCR sequencing and HLA analysis was acknowledged as relatively small.

RNA was extracted using the RNeasy kit, and about 0.45 to 1 ug of the RNA was reverse transcribed with random hexamers. The immunoSEQ multiplex PCR assay, which covers 54 Vbeta and 13 Jbeta segments, was used to amplify TCR beta CDR3 regions. PCR amplification bias was corrected using a synthetic template baseline for primer optimization and computational correction. Per the source publication's procedure: Reads were annotated to V, D and J genes according to IMGT and were analyzed with immunoSEQ Analyzer, with only productive sequences retained. Clonality was calculated as one minus the Shannon entropy normalized by log2 of the number of productive unique sequences. Public and private clones were assessed among the 100 most prevalent clones of each patient and control. A clone was defined as Susac-specific if it was absent from the healthy and MS cohorts, from more than 850 published viral clones and from other ImmuneACCESS disease sequences. The public reads were quality trimmed at Q25 with fastp and then assembled into clones with MiXCR by TCRdb, keeping productive beta chains. CDR3 protein duplicates are merged, each entry listing the most common genes and DNA. The V and J calls reflect TCRdb's pipeline rather than the authors' work. The table for this sample lists about 210,000 distinct CDR3 sequences; roughly 96% of them were counted only once. The top ten constitute around 0.099% of the sample.

High-throughput TCR beta sequencing profiled peripheral blood CD8+ and CD4+ T cells from healthy donors, Susac syndrome patients and multiple sclerosis patients. Multiple sclerosis controls were treatment-naive patients with stable or active relapsing-remitting disease fulfilling revised McDonald criteria. Bulk CD8+ and CD4+ T cells were purified by magnetic negative isolation, while CD8+ TEMRA cells were enriched using FACS. Blood was collected in EDTA tubes and processed within 24 hours, with PBMCs isolated through density gradient centrifugation. PBMCs intended for TCR sequencing were cryopreserved in liquid nitrogen and thawed later in a water bath at 37 degrees C. A purity of at least 90% was achieved for sorted or isolated CD4+, CD8+ and CD8+ TEMRA cells. For this clonotype: The clone's antigen remains unknown. Per-nucleotide qualities are absent, and no much larger clonotype sits a single base away.

The sequence derives from a human donor with multiple sclerosis. Recombination connected TRBV7-2 to TRBJ2-1, and TRBD2 aligns with 10 junction nucleotides. The sample was CD4+ T cells from PBMCs. The CDR3 sequence is CASSSSGRLTEQFF. The nucleotides read TGTGCCAGCAGCAGTAGCGGGAGGTTAACAGAGCAGTTCTTC.